This is a list of T cell receptor beta chains from one sample in a study of blood T cell repertoires in COVID-19. TCRdb's table, derived via immunoSEQ multiplex PCR, lists solely in-frame clones and lacks some. Seen here are 110,000 or so clones, approximately 85% observed once, and the top ten hold approximately 3.6%. What was sequenced was peripheral blood. The receptors shown here come from a man aged 35 to 55 with acute or convalescent COVID-19. The CDR3 runs from the conserved cysteine through the conserved F or W. D genes are given only for firm matches. Size is stated for part of the rows, as once, few or many counts, or as a class when the clone is expanded.

TRBV2	NA	TRBD2	TRBJ2-1	TGTGCCAGCAGTTCGACTAGCGGACGGGATGAGCAGTTCTTC	CASSSTSGRDEQFF
TRBV18	once	NA	TRBJ1-1	TGTGCCAGCTCACCCCGCCACTCAGACAGGCCGAACACTGAAGCTTTCTTT	CASSPRHSDRPNTEAFF
TRBV9	NA	TRBD2	TRBJ2-2	TGTGCCAGCAGCACCGGACTAGCCGCCGGGGAGCTGTTTTTT	CASSTGLAAGELFF
TRBV12-3/TRBV12-4	once	TRBD1	TRBJ2-7	TGTGCCAGCAACCGGGACAGGGCCTACGAGCAGTACTTC	CASNRDRAYEQYF
TRBV6-5	NA	NA	TRBJ1-6	TGTGCCAGCAGTTACTATGTCCCTACTTATAATTCACCCCTCCACTTT	CASSYYVPTYNSPLHF
TRBV12-3/TRBV12-4	NA	TRBD1	TRBJ2-2	TGTGCCAGCCGGACAGGGGACACCGGGGAGCTGTTTTTT	CASRTGDTGELFF
TRBV3-1/TRBV3-2	NA	TRBD1	TRBJ1-1	TGTGCCAGCAGCCCTCGGACAGGCCCTGAAGCTTTCTTT	CASSPRTGPEAFF
TRBV5-4	NA	NA	TRBJ2-3	TGTGCCAGCAGCTCGGGACACTCTAGCACAGATACGCAGTATTTT	CASSSGHSSTDTQYF
TRBV4-1	NA	TRBD2	TRBJ2-7	TGCGCCAGCAGCCGGACTAGCGGGGAGGACGAGCAGTACTTC	CASSRTSGEDEQYF
TRBV10-1	NA	TRBD1	TRBJ1-1	TGCGCCAGCATCGAACCGGGACAGGGACATGAAGCTTTCTTT	CASIEPGQGHEAFF
TRBV5-1	few	NA	TRBJ2-7	TGCGCCAGCAGCAACGGGATGTACGAGCAGTACTTC	CASSNGMYEQYF
TRBV2	NA	TRBD2	TRBJ2-1	TGTGCCAGCACCCCGGGACTAGCGGGGGCCAATGAGCAGTTCTTC	CASTPGLAGANEQFF
TRBV7-9	NA	NA	TRBJ2-7	TGTGCCAGCAGCCCGCAGGGTTACTACGAGCAGTACTTC	CASSPQGYYEQYF
TRBV12-3/TRBV12-4	NA	NA	TRBJ1-3	TGTGCCAGCAGTTTTTCGGCTGGAAACACCATATATTTT	CASSFSAGNTIYF
TRBV6-5	NA	TRBD2	TRBJ2-1	TGTGCCAGCATGGGACTAGCGTGGAACAATGAGCAGTTCTTC	CASMGLAWNNEQFF
TRBV4-1	NA	NA	TRBJ2-3	TGCGCCAGCAGCCAAGTTTCTAGCCAGTTGGATACGCAGTATTTT	CASSQVSSQLDTQYF
TRBV6-4	NA	NA	TRBJ2-3	TGTGCCAGCAGTGAGAATCGGGGAGGTTCCACAGATACGCAGTATTTT	CASSENRGGSTDTQYF
TRBV7-9	NA	TRBD2	TRBJ2-7	TGTGCCAGCAGCTTAGGTGCTAGCGGACGGATCTACGAGCAGTACTTC	CASSLGASGRIYEQYF
TRBV7-3	NA	NA	TRBJ2-2	TGTGCCAGCAGCTTAAGTCTAGGGAACACCGGGGAGCTGTTTTTT	CASSLSLGNTGELFF
TRBV12-3/TRBV12-4	NA	NA	TRBJ2-3	TGTGCCAGCAGTCCCTCGGGGGCAGATACGCAGTATTTT	CASSPSGADTQYF
TRBV7-9	NA	NA	TRBJ1-1	TGTGCCAGCAGCTTAGCGCTGGCGGGGAGGAACACTGAAGCTTTCTTT	CASSLALAGRNTEAFF
TRBV27	NA	NA	TRBJ1-5	TGTGCCAGCAGTTTATCTTCGTTAAATCAGCCCCAGCATTTT	CASSLSSLNQPQHF
TRBV7-3	once	NA	TRBJ2-2	TGTGCCAGCAGCCCACCCGGTGGGGCCACCGGGGAGCTGTTTTTT	CASSPPGGATGELFF
TRBV5-4	NA	NA	TRBJ2-5	TGTGCCAGCAGCCAACCGGGACAACAAGAGACCCAGTACTTC	CASSQPGQQETQYF
TRBV5-4	NA	NA	TRBJ1-6	TGTGCCAGCAGCGAAGACCCCCAGGCACCCCTCCACTTT	CASSEDPQAPLHF
TRBV11-2	NA	NA	TRBJ2-6	TGTGCCAGCAGCCCGGGTGTTAGGAGAACGGCCTCTGGGGCCAACGTCCTGACTTTC	CASSPGVRRTASGANVLTF
TRBV24-1	NA	NA	TRBJ1-1	TGTGCCACCAGTGATTCGAGGGGGGGGAGGTACACTGAAGCTTTCTTT	CATSDSRGGRYTEAFF
TRBV3-1/TRBV3-2	once	TRBD1	TRBJ1-2	TGTGCCAGCAGCCAAGAGGGGGGGACAGGGGCCTATGGCTACACCTTC	CASSQEGGTGAYGYTF
TRBV11-2	NA	NA	TRBJ2-7	TGTGCCAGCAGCACCCAGGGCTCCTACGAGCAGTACTTC	CASSTQGSYEQYF
TRBV7-2	NA	NA	TRBJ2-4	TGTGCCAGCAGCTTAGAAGTCAGGAACATTCAGTACTTC	CASSLEVRNIQYF
TRBV11-2	once	TRBD1	TRBJ1-6	TGTGCCAGCAGTTCAACCGGGACAGAACTAAATTCACCCCTCCACTTT	CASSSTGTELNSPLHF
TRBV4-1	NA	TRBD1	TRBJ2-7	TGCGCCAGCAGCCAAGAACCGGGACAGGTCACCTACGAGCAGTACTTC	CASSQEPGQVTYEQYF
TRBV4-1	NA	TRBD2	TRBJ2-7	TGCGCCAGCAGCCAGGTCAAAAGCGGGACCTACGAGCAGTACTTC	CASSQVKSGTYEQYF
TRBV3-1/TRBV3-2	NA	NA	TRBJ1-1	TGTGCCAGCAGCCATTCAGACACTGAAGCTTTCTTT	CASSHSDTEAFF
TRBV2	NA	NA	TRBJ2-5	TGTGCCAGCAGTACAGGGTGGTCCAAGAAAGTGACCCAGTACTTC	CASSTGWSKKVTQYF
TRBV2	once	TRBD2	TRBJ2-3	TGTGCCATACGGGGGACTCGCGGGGGGAGCACAGATACGCAGTATTTT	CAIRGTRGGSTDTQYF
TRBV5-4	NA	TRBD1	TRBJ1-2	TGTGCCAGCAGGGGACAGCCCTTATATGGCTACACCTTC	CASRGQPLYGYTF
TRBV5-5	NA	TRBD1	TRBJ2-3	TGTGCCAGCAGCACACGCCAGGGGGTTCTACTTCTACCTCCAGATACGCAGTATTTT	CASSTRQGVLLLPPDTQYF
TRBV4-2	NA	TRBD1	TRBJ1-1	TGTGCCAGCAGCCAGGTGGACAGGGGACGTCCTGAAGCTTTCTTT	CASSQVDRGRPEAFF
TRBV24-1	NA	TRBD1	TRBJ2-5	TGTGCCACCAGTGATCCCGGGACAGGGCACCAGGAAGCCCAGTACTTC	CATSDPGTGHQEAQYF
TRBV5-1	NA	TRBD1	TRBJ1-6	TGCGCCAGCAGCTTACGTAGATTGGGACAGGGTTTATCACCCCTCCACTTT	CASSLRRLGQGLSPLHF
TRBV7-3	NA	TRBD2	TRBJ2-5	TGTGCCAGCAGCTTCCGCACTAGCGGGGGGTTGGAGACCCAGTACTTC	CASSFRTSGGLETQYF
TRBV10-2	NA	TRBD2	TRBJ2-5	TGCGCCAGCAGTGAGATAGCGGGGGAAGAGACCCAGTACTTC	CASSEIAGEETQYF
TRBV14	NA	TRBD1	TRBJ2-2	TGTGCCAGCAGCCGACAGGGCACCGGGGAGCTGTTTTTT	CASSRQGTGELFF
TRBV19	NA	TRBD1	TRBJ1-2	TGTGCCAGTAGTATAGCGAACCCCCGGGACAGGGTCTATGGCTACACCTTC	CASSIANPRDRVYGYTF
TRBV5-1	NA	TRBD1	TRBJ1-4	TGCGCCAGCAGCTTGGGACAGGGATTGGGTGAAAAACTGTTTTTT	CASSLGQGLGEKLFF
TRBV5-1	few	TRBD2	TRBJ2-1	TGCGCCAGCAGCTTCCTTAGCGGGGGAGTCAATGAGCAGTTCTTC	CASSFLSGGVNEQFF
TRBV29-1	NA	TRBD2	TRBJ2-3	TGCAGCTCCCCCGGGACTAGCGGCACAGATACGCAGTATTTT	CSSPGTSGTDTQYF
TRBV24-1	NA	NA	TRBJ2-5	TGTGCCACCAGTGACGTTCAGCGCTCGGAGACCCAGTACTTC	CATSDVQRSETQYF
TRBV18	NA	NA	TRBJ1-6	TGTGCCAGCTCACCTGAGGCGGAAAATTCACCCCTCCACTTT	CASSPEAENSPLHF
TRBV10-3	NA	NA	TRBJ2-7	TGTGCCATCAGTGTACAGGGCTACGAGCAGTACTTC	CAISVQGYEQYF
TRBV2	NA	TRBD1	TRBJ1-4	TGTGCCAGCGGACAGGGAGCCACTAATGAAAAACTGTTTTTT	CASGQGATNEKLFF
TRBV2	NA	NA	TRBJ1-1	TGTGCCAGCGCCCCGCGGTTGGCAGCTTTCTTT	CASAPRLAAFF
TRBV6-1	NA	NA	TRBJ1-1	TGTGCCAGCAGTGACGTTTTGAGCACTGAAGCTTTCTTT	CASSDVLSTEAFF
TRBV6-1	once	NA	TRBJ1-1	TGTGCCAGCAGTGAAGCCCTCTTATCCCGACAGCCTGAAGCTTTCTTT	CASSEALLSRQPEAFF
TRBV6-5	NA	TRBD1	TRBJ2-7	TGTGCCAGCAGCCGGGGACAGGGGGTGGGAGAGCAGTACTTC	CASSRGQGVGEQYF
TRBV4-3	NA	NA	TRBJ1-2	TGCGCCAGCAGCCAAGATGGCCGGGGAGATGGCTACACCTTC	CASSQDGRGDGYTF
TRBV12-5	NA	TRBD1	TRBJ1-5	TGTGCTAGTGGTTTGCCCCCTATGACAGGGGAGGAAGAACAGCCCCAGCATTTT	CASGLPPMTGEEEQPQHF